This T cell receptor (beta chain) is drawn from a study of T cell changes during pregnancy in multiple sclerosis. In its sample, this clone was seen once. Profiled with immunoSEQ multiplex PCR; TCRdb holds only in-frame clones, not every one. This table holds tens of thousands of clones, 93% found once. CDR1 is SQVTM, CDR2 ANQGSEA, per germline. This CDR3 contains 17 residues. V was trimmed by 0 bases and J by 1 base, leaving 18 bases between them. The clonotype originates from a female donor with multiple sclerosis, enrolled in a pregnancy study. This sample comprised peripheral blood, obtained in the second trimester of pregnancy. The chain is built from TRBV29-1 and TRBJ1-1, with D tentatively TRBD1 (5 bases). This CDR3 reads CSVEDLGRQAGNTEAFF. The CDR3 bases are TGCAGCGTTGAAGACCTGGGACGGCAAGCGGGGAACACTGAAGCTTTCTTT.